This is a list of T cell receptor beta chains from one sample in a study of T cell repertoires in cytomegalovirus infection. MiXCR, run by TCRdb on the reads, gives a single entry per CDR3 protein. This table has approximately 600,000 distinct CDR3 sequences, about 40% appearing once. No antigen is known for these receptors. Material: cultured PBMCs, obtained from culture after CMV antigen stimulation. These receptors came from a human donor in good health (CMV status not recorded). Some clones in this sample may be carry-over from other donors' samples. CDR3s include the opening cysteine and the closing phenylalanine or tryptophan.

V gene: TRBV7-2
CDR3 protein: CASSLITSGGYKETQYF

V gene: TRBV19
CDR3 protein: CASRPGAKNEKLFF

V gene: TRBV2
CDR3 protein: CASSVSPNQPQHF

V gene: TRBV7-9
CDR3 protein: CASSIVRSTGGSHNEQFF

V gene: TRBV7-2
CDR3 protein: CASSLEGGTDEQYF

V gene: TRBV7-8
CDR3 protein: CASSLAGHRTNEKLFF

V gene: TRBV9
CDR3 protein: CASSVGPGGHSYQETQYF

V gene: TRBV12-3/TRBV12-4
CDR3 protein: CASSSTDTNYGYTF

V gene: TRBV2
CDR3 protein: CASSEPGGESYGYTF

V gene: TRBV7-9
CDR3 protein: CASSPHPRDRGPGELFF

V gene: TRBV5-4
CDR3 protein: CASSSGHNTEAFF

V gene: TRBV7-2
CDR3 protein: CASSPMRGTASTDTQYF

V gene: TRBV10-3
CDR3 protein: CAISAAGGNEQFF

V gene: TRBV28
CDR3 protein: CASSSSDRLTSTDTQYF

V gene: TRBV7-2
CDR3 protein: CASSLAGASTDTQYF

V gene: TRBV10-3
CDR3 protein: CAISKAAAALDEKLFF

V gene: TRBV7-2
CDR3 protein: CASRDGGENTEAFF

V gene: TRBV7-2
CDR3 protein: CASSLRAGPLLHF

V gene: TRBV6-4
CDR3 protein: CASSEEEEYNEQFF

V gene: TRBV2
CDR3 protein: CASRQGEETQYF

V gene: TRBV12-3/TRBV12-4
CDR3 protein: CASSTGQGATEQYF

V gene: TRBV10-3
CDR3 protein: CAAASGATQYF

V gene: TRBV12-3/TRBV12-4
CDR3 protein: CASSFRRLPGEKLFF

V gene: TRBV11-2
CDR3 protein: CASSYRPGLETQYF

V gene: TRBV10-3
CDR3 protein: CATSTHPIQETQYF

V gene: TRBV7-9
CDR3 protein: CASSLRGARADTQYF

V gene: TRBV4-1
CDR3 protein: CASSLRPSGTTDTQYF

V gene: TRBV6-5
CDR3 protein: CASRPGLAPLGEQYF

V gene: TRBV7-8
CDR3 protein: CASSLTEFSGQYF

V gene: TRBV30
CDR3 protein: CAWSGLSGDTQYF

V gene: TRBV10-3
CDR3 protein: CAISDTTGTGNTIYF

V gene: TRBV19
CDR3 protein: CASSVGRGNEQFF

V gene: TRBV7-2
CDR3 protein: CASSLYSPAPYEQYF

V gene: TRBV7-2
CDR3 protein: CASSPWTVIGELFF

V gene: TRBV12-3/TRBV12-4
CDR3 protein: CASSHRDQRTDTQYF

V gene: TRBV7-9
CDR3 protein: CASKLAGVVETQYF

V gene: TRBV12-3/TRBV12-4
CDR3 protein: CASSSPGDTIYF

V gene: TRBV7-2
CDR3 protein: CASSRRRDDEQYF

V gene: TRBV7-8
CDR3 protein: CASSSRTDLRETQYF

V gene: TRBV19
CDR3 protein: CASSTTGLAGVTSPGELFF

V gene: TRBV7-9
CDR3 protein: CASSPWSRDTQYF

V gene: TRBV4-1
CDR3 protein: CASSQVSPVGFTGELFF

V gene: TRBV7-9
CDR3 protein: CASNDFGTSMTGELFF

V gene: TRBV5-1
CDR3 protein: CASSYPGGPHEQYF

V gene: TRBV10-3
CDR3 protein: CAISSKGLAGEETQYF

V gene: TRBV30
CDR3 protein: CAWSPSGGLGYGYTF

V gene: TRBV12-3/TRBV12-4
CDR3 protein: CASSLRRGSYTF

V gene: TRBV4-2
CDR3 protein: CASDRQGGTEAFF

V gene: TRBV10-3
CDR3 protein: CAMQGVGDSYEQYF

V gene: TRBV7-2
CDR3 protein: CASSSKRVTETQYF

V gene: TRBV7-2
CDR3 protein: CASSLSLAYEQYF

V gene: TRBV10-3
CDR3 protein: CAISEGTNEKLFF

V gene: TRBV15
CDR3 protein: CATSYKGGEETQYF

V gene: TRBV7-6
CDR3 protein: CASSLGGRGLQAFF

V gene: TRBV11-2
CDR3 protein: CASSAAGGNEQFF

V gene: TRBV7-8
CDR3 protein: CASSSGTSGEQFF

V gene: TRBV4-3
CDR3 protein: CASSHTAGTRGRDTQYF

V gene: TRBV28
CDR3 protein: CASRAVYGELFF